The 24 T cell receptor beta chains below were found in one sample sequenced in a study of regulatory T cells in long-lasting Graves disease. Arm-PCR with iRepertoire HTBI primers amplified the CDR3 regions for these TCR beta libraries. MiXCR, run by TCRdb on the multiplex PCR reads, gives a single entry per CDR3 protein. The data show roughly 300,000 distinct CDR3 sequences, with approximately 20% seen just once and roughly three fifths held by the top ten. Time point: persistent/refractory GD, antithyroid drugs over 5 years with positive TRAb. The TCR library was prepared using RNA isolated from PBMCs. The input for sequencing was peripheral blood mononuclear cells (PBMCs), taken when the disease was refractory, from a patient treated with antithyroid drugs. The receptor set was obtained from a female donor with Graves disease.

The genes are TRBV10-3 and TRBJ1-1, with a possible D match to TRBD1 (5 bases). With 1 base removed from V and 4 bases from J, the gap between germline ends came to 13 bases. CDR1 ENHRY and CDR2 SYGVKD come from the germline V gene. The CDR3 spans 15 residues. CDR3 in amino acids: CAISEFVGGITEAFF. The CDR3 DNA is TGTGCCATCAGTGAGTTCGTCGGGGGTATCACTGAAGCTTTCTTT.

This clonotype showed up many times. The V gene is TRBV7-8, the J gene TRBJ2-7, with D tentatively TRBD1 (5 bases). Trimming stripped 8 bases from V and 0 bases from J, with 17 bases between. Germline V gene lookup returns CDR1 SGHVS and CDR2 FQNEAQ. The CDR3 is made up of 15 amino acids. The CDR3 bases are TGTGCCAGCGCTGCCAACCAAGGGGTCTCCTACGAGCAGTACTTC. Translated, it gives CASAANQGVSYEQYF. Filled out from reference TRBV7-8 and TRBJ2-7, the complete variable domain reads GAGVSQSPRYKVAKRGQDVALRCDPISGHVSLFWYQQALGQGPEFLTYFQNEAQLDKSGLPSDRFFAERPEGSVSTLKIQRTQQEDSAVYLCASAANQGVSYEQYFGPGTRLTVT.

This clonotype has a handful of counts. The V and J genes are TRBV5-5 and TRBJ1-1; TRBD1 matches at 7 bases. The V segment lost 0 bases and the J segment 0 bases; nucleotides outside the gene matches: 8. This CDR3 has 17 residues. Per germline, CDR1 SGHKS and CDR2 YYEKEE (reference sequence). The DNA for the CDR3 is TGTGCCAGCAGCTTGGGTTATGACAGGGCCATGAACACTGAAGCTTTCTTT. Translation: CASSLGYDRAMNTEAFF.

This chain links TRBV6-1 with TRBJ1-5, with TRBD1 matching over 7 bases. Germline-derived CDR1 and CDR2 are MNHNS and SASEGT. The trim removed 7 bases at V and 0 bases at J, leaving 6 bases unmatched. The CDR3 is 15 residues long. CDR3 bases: TGTGCCAGCACCGGGGGGACAGATAGCAATCAGCCCCAGCATTTT. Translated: CASTGGTDSNQPQHF.

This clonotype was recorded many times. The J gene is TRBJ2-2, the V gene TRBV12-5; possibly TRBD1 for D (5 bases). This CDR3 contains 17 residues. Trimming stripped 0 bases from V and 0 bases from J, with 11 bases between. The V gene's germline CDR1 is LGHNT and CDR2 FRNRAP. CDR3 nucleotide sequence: TGTGCTAGTGGTTTGGTACGAGAGACAGCGAACACCGGGGAGCTGTTTTTT. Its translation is CASGLVRETANTGELFF.

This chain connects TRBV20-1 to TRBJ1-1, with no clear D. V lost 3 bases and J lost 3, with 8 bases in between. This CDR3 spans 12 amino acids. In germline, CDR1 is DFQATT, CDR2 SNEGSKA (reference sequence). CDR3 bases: TGCAGTGCTAGGGTCCCGGACACTGAAGCTTTCTTT. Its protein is CSARVPDTEAFF.

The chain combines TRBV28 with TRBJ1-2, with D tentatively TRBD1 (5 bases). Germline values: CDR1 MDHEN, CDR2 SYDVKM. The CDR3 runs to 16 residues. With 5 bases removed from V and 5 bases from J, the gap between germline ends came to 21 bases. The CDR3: CASSRHGHAIGYGYTF. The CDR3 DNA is TGTGCCAGCAGTCGACACGGACACGCTATAGGATATGGCTACACCTTC.

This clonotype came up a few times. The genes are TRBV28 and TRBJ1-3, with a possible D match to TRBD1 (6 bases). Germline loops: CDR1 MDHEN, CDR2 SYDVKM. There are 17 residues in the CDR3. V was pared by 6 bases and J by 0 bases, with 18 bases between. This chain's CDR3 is CASRTGLWPGSGNTIYF. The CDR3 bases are TGTGCCAGCAGGACAGGTCTATGGCCGGGCTCTGGAAACACCATATATTTT.

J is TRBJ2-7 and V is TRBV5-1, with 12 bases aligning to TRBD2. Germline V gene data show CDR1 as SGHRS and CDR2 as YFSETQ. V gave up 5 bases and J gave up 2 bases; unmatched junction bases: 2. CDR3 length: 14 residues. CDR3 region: CASSWTSGAYEQYF. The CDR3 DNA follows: TGCGCCAGCAGTTGGACTAGCGGGGCCTACGAGCAGTACTTC.

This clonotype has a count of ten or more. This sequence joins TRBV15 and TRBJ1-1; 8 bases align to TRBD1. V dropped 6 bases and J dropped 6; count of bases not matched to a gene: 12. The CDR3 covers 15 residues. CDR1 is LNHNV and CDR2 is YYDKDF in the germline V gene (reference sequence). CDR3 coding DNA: TGTGCCACCAGGTGGACAGGGCAGGGGAGGCCTGAAGCTTTCTTT. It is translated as CATRWTGQGRPEAFF.

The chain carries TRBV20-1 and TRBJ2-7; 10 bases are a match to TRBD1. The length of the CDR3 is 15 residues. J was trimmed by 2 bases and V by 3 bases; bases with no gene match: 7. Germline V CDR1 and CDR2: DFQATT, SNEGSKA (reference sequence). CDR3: CSASYLGQGTYEQYF. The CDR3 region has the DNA TGCAGTGCTAGCTATTTGGGACAGGGGACCTACGAGCAGTACTTC.

The CDR3 sequence is CASRKGLAVITDTQYF. Here the CDR3 DNA reads TGTGCCAGCAGGAAAGGACTAGCGGTTATCACAGATACGCAGTATTTT. The chain has TRBV28 and TRBJ2-3, with 10 bases aligning to TRBD2. Trimming at V came to 6 bases and at J to 2 bases, leaving 8 bases not matched to a gene. This CDR3 contains 16 residues. From germline, CDR1 is MDHEN and CDR2 SYDVKM.

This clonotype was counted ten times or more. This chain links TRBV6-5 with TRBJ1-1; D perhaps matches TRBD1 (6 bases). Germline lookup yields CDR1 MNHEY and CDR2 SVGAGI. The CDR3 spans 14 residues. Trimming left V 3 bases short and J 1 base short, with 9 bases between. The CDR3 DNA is TGTGCCAGCAGTTATCAGGGGCGGAACACTGAAGCTTTCTTT. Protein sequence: CASSYQGRNTEAFF.

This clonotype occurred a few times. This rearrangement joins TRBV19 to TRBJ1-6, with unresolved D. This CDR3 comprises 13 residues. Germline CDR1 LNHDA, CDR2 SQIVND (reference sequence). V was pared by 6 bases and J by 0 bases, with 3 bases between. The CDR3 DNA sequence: TGTGCCAGTAGGAACTCCTATAATTCACCCCTCCACTTT. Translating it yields CASRNSYNSPLHF.

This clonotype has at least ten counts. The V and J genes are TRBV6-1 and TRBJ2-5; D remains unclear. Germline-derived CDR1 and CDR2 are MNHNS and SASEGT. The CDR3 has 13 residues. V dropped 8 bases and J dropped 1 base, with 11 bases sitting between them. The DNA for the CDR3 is TGTGCCAGCGGCGACCCCGTCCAAGAGACCCAGTACTTC. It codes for CASGDPVQETQYF.

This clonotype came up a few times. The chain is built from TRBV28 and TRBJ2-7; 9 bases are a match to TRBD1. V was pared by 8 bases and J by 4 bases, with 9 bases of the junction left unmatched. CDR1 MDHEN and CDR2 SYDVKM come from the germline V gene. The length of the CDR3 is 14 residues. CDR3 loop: CASRYLTGGYEQYF. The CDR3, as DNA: TGTGCCAGCCGTTATTTGACAGGGGGATACGAGCAGTACTTC.

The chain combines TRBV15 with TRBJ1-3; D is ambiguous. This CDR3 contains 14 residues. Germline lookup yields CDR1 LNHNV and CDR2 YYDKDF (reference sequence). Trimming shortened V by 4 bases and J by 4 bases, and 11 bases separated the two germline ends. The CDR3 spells CATSIGLNGNTIYF. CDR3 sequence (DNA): TGTGCCACCAGCATTGGACTAAACGGAAACACCATATATTTT.

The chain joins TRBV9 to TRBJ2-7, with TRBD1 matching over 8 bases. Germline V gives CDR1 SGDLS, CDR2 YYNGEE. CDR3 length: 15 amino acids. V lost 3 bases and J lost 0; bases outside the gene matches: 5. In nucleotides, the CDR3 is TGTGCCAGCAGCGCCGGACAGGGAAGCTCCTACGAGCAGTACTTC. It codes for CASSAGQGSSYEQYF.

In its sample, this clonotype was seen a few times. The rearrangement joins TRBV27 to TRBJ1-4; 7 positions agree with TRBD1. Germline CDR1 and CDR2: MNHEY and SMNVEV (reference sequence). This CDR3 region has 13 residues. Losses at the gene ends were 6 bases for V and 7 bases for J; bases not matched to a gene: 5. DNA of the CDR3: TGTGCCAGCAGCCGACAGGGAAGTGAAAAACTGTTTTTT. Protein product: CASSRQGSEKLFF.

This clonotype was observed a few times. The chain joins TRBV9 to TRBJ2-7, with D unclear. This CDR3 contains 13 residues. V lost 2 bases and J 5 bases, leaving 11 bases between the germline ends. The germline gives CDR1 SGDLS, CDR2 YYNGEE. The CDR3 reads CASSVRSDNEQYF. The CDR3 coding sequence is TGTGCCAGCAGCGTTAGGAGTGACAACGAGCAGTACTTC.

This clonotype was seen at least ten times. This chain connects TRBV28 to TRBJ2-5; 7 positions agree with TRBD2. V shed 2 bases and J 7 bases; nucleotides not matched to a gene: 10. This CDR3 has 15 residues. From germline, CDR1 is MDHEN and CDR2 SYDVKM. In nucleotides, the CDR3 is TGTGCCAGCAGTTTAGGTGGGACTACACCGTGGACCCAGTACTTC. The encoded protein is CASSLGGTTPWTQYF.

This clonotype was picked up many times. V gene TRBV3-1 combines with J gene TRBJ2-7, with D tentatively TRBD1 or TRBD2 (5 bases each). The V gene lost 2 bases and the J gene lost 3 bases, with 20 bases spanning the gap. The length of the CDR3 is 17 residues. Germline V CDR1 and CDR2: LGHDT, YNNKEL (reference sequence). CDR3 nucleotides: TGTGCCAGCAGCCAATACGGCAAGCCGGGACGCAACTACGAGCAGTACTTC. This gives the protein CASSQYGKPGRNYEQYF.

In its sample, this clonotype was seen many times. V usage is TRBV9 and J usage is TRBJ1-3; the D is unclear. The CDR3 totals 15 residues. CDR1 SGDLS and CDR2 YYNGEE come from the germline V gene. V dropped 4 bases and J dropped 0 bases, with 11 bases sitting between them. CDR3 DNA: TGTGCCAGCAGCCCCCACCGACGCTCTGGAAACACCATATATTTT. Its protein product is CASSPHRRSGNTIYF. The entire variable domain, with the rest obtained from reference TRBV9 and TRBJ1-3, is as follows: DSGVTQTPKHLITATGQRVTLRCSPRSGDLSVYWYQQSLDQGLQFLIQYYNGEERAKGNILERFSAQQFPDLHSELNLSSLELGDSALYFCASSPHRRSGNTIYFGEGSWLTVV.

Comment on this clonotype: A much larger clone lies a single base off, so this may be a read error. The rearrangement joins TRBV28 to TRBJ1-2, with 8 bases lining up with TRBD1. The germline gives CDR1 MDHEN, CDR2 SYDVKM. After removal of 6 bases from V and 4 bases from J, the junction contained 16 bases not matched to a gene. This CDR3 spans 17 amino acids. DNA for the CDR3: TGTGCCAGCAGATCCCCAGGGGGCGCTGAATTCGGCTATGGCTACACCTTC. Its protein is CASRSPGGAEFGYGYTF.